Sequencing of this TCR beta chain was carried out in a study of T-cell reconstitution after alpha-beta-depleted transplantation in children. Unique molecular identifiers were used to barcode this TCRbeta library. MiXCR was run by TCRdb on the PCR reads, yielding one entry per CDR3 protein. The sample holds 250,000 to 350,000 distinct CDR3 sequences; 9.9% are singletons and the top ten take roughly 9.1%. This clonotype was seen many times. There are 13 residues in the CDR3. CDR1 and CDR2 (germline): WSHSY, SAAADI. V lost 6 bases and J 16 bases, leaving 22 bases between the germline ends. The chain combines TRBV10-2 with TRBJ2-1; D gene ambiguous. This specimen was PBMCs from the stem cell graft donor, taken from the stem cell graft. The sequence came from a human donor who donated a stem cell graft to a child with SCID. The CDR3 here is CASSERIRAAAFF. DNA of the CDR3: TGCGCCAGCAGCGAGAGGATCCGGGCCGCTGCCTTCTTC.